The clone carrying this T cell receptor (beta chain) was seen only once. Its matching antigen is unknown. This sample was taken from a study of T cell responses to AZD1222 COVID-19 vaccine. Sequenced by immunoSEQ multiplex PCR; TCRdb stores in-frame clones only, minus some. The table has roughly 100,000 clones, about nine tenths seen once. Per germline, CDR1 MDHEN and CDR2 SYDVKM. Between the trimmed V and J ends, which lost 3 bases and 5 bases, there was a span of 10 bases. CDR3 length: 14 residues. Study-wide results and caveats: With dominance at 160-218 and 743-854, vaccine-associated CD4 TCRs spanned spike.

Material: peripheral blood, obtained on day 0 of AZD1222 vaccination. This clonotype originated in an adult in good health. This chain uses TRBV28 with TRBJ1-4; D is possibly TRBD1 (5 bases). The CDR3: CASSLDISNEKLFF. DNA for the CDR3: TGTGCCAGCAGTTTGGACATTTCAAATGAAAAACTGTTTTTT.